The source of this T cell receptor beta chain is a study of monozygotic twins with cystic fibrosis. Study-wide points: In 13 of 16 pairs, V gene usage was closest to the co-twin's.

The germline V and J ends were trimmed by 6 bases and 0 bases, with 11 bases remaining between them. The CDR3 is 14 residues long. Germline V gene lookup returns CDR1 SGHNT and CDR2 YENEEA. A remark on this clone: Its specificity is unknown.

Profiled with immunoSEQ multiplex PCR; TCRdb holds only in-frame clones, not every one. The data show tens of thousands of clones, approximately 90% seen once. The V gene is TRBV11-3, the J gene TRBJ1-1; D is undetermined. The receptor comes from a girl aged 2 to 10 with cystic fibrosis. The specimen was blood. As DNA, the CDR3 is TGTGCCAGCAGACATAAGGGAATGAACACTGAAGCTTTCTTT. Encoded protein: CASRHKGMNTEAFF.